The 10 T cell receptor beta chains in this list originate from one sample, sequenced in a study of T cell changes during pregnancy in multiple sclerosis. Libraries were prepared by immunoSEQ multiplex PCR; TCRdb keeps only in-frame clonotypes and omits some of them. This sample has over 100,000 clones, with about 94% found just once. The material was peripheral blood, obtained in the third trimester of pregnancy. Every receptor here comes from a female donor with multiple sclerosis, enrolled in a pregnancy study.

This clone was counted only a few times. The V gene is TRBV4-1, the J gene TRBJ1-5, with unresolved D. This CDR3 is 15 amino acids long. In germline, CDR1 is MGHRA, CDR2 YSYEKL. V was trimmed by 3 bases and J by 0 bases, leaving 9 bases between them. The CDR3 loop reads CASSQNRGSNQPQHF. CDR3 in DNA: TGCGCCAGCAGCCAGAACCGGGGTAGCAATCAGCCCCAGCATTTT.

The chain couples TRBV2 to TRBJ2-3; D is undetermined. Trimming shortened V by 10 bases and J by 0 bases, and 11 bases separated the two germline ends. In germline, CDR1 is SNHLY, CDR2 FYNNEI. The CDR3 runs 13 residues. This chain's CDR3 is CATSPPSTDTQYF. The CDR3 nucleotides read TGTGCCACTTCCCCCCCCAGCACAGATACGCAGTATTTT.

This clone occurred once. The J gene is TRBJ2-3, the V gene TRBV10-3; 7 positions match TRBD2. Trimming cost V 5 bases and J 2 bases; bases outside gene matches: 4. The germline V gene has CDR1 ENHRY and CDR2 SYGVKD. CDR3 length: 14 residues. This CDR3 is CAISSAGDTDTQYF. The CDR3, as DNA: TGTGCCATCAGTTCCGCGGGGGACACAGATACGCAGTATTTT.

The chain links TRBV28 to TRBJ1-5; D remains ambiguous. The CDR3 is made up of 15 amino acids. The ends were cut back, 5 bases at V and 2 bases at J, with 13 bases in the middle. Germline CDR1 MDHEN, CDR2 SYDVKM. The CDR3 spells CASSTGRIGNQPQHF. The CDR3 DNA sequence: TGTGCCAGCAGTACGGGTCGCATCGGCAATCAGCCCCAGCATTTT.

This chain joins TRBV15 and TRBJ2-3, with a tentative D call TRBD1 (5 bases). The V end was cut by 0 bases, the J end by 4 bases, with 14 bases between. Germline assignment: CDR1 LNHNV and CDR2 YYDKDF (reference sequence). CDR3 length: 16 residues. The CDR3 is CATSRDRAGAADTQYF. As DNA, the CDR3 is TGTGCCACCAGCAGAGATCGAGCTGGGGCGGCAGATACGCAGTATTTT.

This clone was seen a single time. This chain joins TRBV18 and TRBJ2-7, with 7 positions matching TRBD1. Germline CDR1 is KGHSH and CDR2 is LQKENI. J was trimmed by 4 bases and V by 3 bases; bases with no gene match: 9. The CDR3 covers 15 residues. CDR3 protein: CASSPATGKGYEQYF. The CDR3 nucleotides read TGTGCCAGCTCACCCGCGACAGGGAAGGGGTACGAGCAGTACTTC.

The genes are TRBV19 and TRBJ2-4; TRBD1 agrees at 9 bases. The germline CDR1 and CDR2 sequences are LNHDA and SQIVND (reference sequence). The CDR3 consists of 15 residues. Germline trimming cut 9 bases from V and 3 bases from J; bases unmatched to any gene: 9. This chain's CDR3 is CARPGRGQGKNIQYF. For the CDR3, the DNA is TGTGCCAGACCTGGACGGGGACAGGGCAAAAACATTCAGTACTTC.

The sample holds one count of this clone. The V gene is TRBV18, the J gene TRBJ2-1, with 7 bases aligning to TRBD1. The CDR3 runs 14 residues. The germline V gene has CDR1 KGHSH and CDR2 LQKENI. The junction had 7 bases not matched to a gene; V was cut back by 2 bases and J by 9 bases. This CDR3 reads CASSPGKGAAEQFF. The CDR3 DNA sequence: TGTGCCAGCTCACCAGGGAAGGGGGCGGCTGAGCAGTTCTTC.

The chain joins TRBV10-3 to TRBJ2-7; 8 nucleotides match TRBD2. Looked up from germline, CDR1 is ENHRY and CDR2 is SYGVKD. V shed 8 bases, J shed 5 bases, and the junction held 8 bases outside the gene matches. The CDR3 consists of 13 residues. Here the CDR3 DNA reads TGTGCCATCCCTAGCGGGCCAACCCACGAGCAGTACTTC. This gives the protein CAIPSGPTHEQYF.

This rearrangement joins TRBV10-3 to TRBJ2-2; tentatively, D is TRBD1 (5 bases). V lost 4 bases to trimming and J lost 9 bases, with 12 bases between them. The CDR3 runs 13 residues. From germline, CDR1 is ENHRY and CDR2 SYGVKD. As DNA, the CDR3 is TGTGCCATCAGTGCGGACCCAGGGAGGGAGCTGTTTTTT. This gives the protein CAISADPGRELFF.